What follows are 26 T cell receptor beta chains derived from one specimen sequenced in a study of cytomegalovirus exposure and HLA in healthy donors. Profiling relied on immunoSEQ multiplex PCR, and the TCRdb table lists in-frame clones only, not all of them. The sample yields 90,000 to 130,000 clones, more than 75% seen once. Material for sequencing was PBMCs. The receptor set was obtained from a woman in her thirties in good health and CMV-seropositive.

This clone appeared a few times. The chain carries TRBV6-1 and TRBJ2-7, with TRBD2 matching over 7 bases. The CDR3 is made up of 15 amino acids. Losses at the gene ends were 2 bases for V and 4 bases for J; bases not matched to a gene: 8. CDR1 and CDR2 from the germline V gene are MNHNS and SASEGT. CDR3 in DNA: TGTGCCAGCAGTGAAAGGACTAGATCGGAATACGAGCAGTACTTC. Translated, it gives CASSERTRSEYEQYF.

Points on this clone: The junction differs from germline at one of its ends, possibly a read error. The rearrangement joins TRBV2 to TRBJ2-5, with D possibly being TRBD2 (5 bases). The CDR3 has 15 amino acids. CDR1 is SNHLY, CDR2 FYNNEI, per germline. CDR3 sequence: CASRFRTLAQGTQYF. DNA for the CDR3: TGTGCCAGCAGGTTTCGGACTCTAGCCCAAGGGACCCAGTACTTC.

The chain combines TRBV2 with TRBJ1-2, with TRBD1 matching over 10 bases. Trimming cost V 2 bases and J 8 bases; bases outside gene matches: 11. Germline CDR1 is SNHLY and CDR2 is FYNNEI. The CDR3 is 16 amino acids. CDR3 amino acids: CASSEMGQGIAEGYTF. CDR3 bases: TGTGCCAGCAGTGAAATGGGACAGGGGATTGCGGAGGGCTACACCTTC.

The chain carries TRBV28 and TRBJ2-7; TRBD2 matches 8 bases. V dropped 7 bases and J dropped 2; count of bases not matched to a gene: 4. The CDR3 has 13 residues. Germline V gene sequence: CDR1 MDHEN, CDR2 SYDVKM. CDR3 in DNA: TGTGCCAGCAAAGTAGCGGGGCCCTACGAGCAGTACTTC. Translating it yields CASKVAGPYEQYF.

The J gene is TRBJ1-3, the V gene TRBV5-5, with a tentative D call TRBD1 (5 bases). With 2 bases removed from V and 1 base from J, the gap between germline ends came to 10 bases. The CDR3 extends over 15 amino acids. Germline assignment: CDR1 SGHKS and CDR2 YYEKEE (reference sequence). This CDR3 is CASSFVGASGNTIYF. As DNA, the CDR3 is TGTGCCAGCAGCTTTGTAGGGGCGTCTGGAAACACCATATATTTT.

This sequence joins TRBV7-2 and TRBJ2-3; 8 positions agree with TRBD1. In germline, CDR1 is SGHTA, CDR2 FQGNSA. The CDR3 spans 14 residues. V was clipped by 5 bases and J by 6 bases; unmatched bases: 7. CDR3 bases: TGTGCCAGCAGCGCCGACAGGGGCTGGGATACGCAGTATTTT. The encoded protein is CASSADRGWDTQYF.

The chain is built from TRBV7-8 and TRBJ2-7; D might be TRBD1 (7 bases). Germline loops: CDR1 SGHVS, CDR2 FQNEAQ. The CDR3 has 16 residues. V was trimmed by 5 bases and J by 1 base, leaving 18 bases between them. CDR3 protein: CASSPYRGGYSYEQYF. DNA for the CDR3: TGTGCCAGCAGCCCCTACAGGGGAGGTTATTCCTACGAGCAGTACTTC.

This chain connects TRBV6-5 to TRBJ2-1; 7 bases map to TRBD2. This CDR3 has 13 residues. Germline lookup yields CDR1 MNHEY and CDR2 SVGAGI. The junction had 7 bases not matched to a gene; V was cut back by 5 bases and J by 9 bases. DNA of the CDR3: TGTGCCAGCAGTAGAGGGGAGCGGGGTGAGCAGTTCTTC. Translation gives CASSRGERGEQFF.

V gene TRBV2 combines with J gene TRBJ2-7; TRBD2 aligns across 7 bases. The germline gives CDR1 SNHLY, CDR2 FYNNEI. V trimming: 7 bases; J trimming: 1 base; junction bases outside the gene matches: 7. This CDR3 is built from 14 residues. CDR3 region: CASTGTSVSYEQYF. CDR3 DNA sequence: TGTGCCAGCACAGGAACTAGCGTTTCCTACGAGCAGTACTTC.

V usage is TRBV14 and J usage is TRBJ2-7; D gene unclear. V shed 4 bases and J shed 1 base, with 8 bases lying between them. The germline CDR1 and CDR2 sequences are SGHDN and FVKESK. CDR3 size: 13 residues. DNA for the CDR3: TGTGCCAGCAGCCGGGCAGCTTCCTACGAGCAGTACTTC. Protein: CASSRAASYEQYF.

This chain links TRBV4-2 with TRBJ2-2; D gene unclear. Germline CDR1 reads LGHNA; CDR2 reads YNFKEQ. The ends were cut back, 3 bases at V and 5 bases at J, with 7 bases in the middle. The CDR3 extends over 13 amino acids. The CDR3 reads CASSQPRTGELFF. The CDR3 region has the DNA TGTGCCAGCAGCCAGCCCCGGACCGGGGAGCTGTTTTTT.

The chain uses TRBV5-1 and TRBJ2-7, with TRBD2 matching 9 bases. The CDR3 is 14 amino acids. CDR1 and CDR2 (germline): SGHRS, YFSETQ. V lost 2 bases to trimming and J lost 4 bases; unmatched junction nucleotides: 4. CDR3: CASSFSGGRYEQYF. CDR3 DNA sequence: TGCGCCAGCAGCTTTAGCGGGGGTCGTTACGAGCAGTACTTC.

This rearrangement joins TRBV5-1 to TRBJ1-3; no firm D call. Germline CDR1 SGHRS, CDR2 YFSETQ. The CDR3 totals 15 residues. V lost 0 bases, J lost 4 bases, and 11 bases lay in between. For the CDR3, the DNA is TGCGCCAGCAGCTTGGCTGGTCAGGCCGGAAACACCATATATTTT. It is translated as CASSLAGQAGNTIYF.

This chain links TRBV28 with TRBJ1-1; 7 bases line up with TRBD1. The V segment lost 3 bases and the J segment 0 bases; nucleotides outside the gene matches: 7. The CDR3 is 16 amino acids. CDR1 and CDR2 (germline): MDHEN, SYDVKM. The CDR3 sequence: CASSFYRGGMNTEAFF. In DNA, the CDR3 is TGTGCCAGCAGTTTTTATCGAGGGGGCATGAACACTGAAGCTTTCTTT.

The chain has TRBV4-2 and TRBJ2-7; 8 nucleotides align to TRBD1. Germline lookup yields CDR1 LGHNA and CDR2 YNFKEQ. V lost 3 bases, J lost 7 bases, and 5 bases stayed unmatched. The CDR3 has 13 residues. This CDR3 reads CASSHGTGVEQYF. In DNA, the CDR3 is TGTGCCAGCAGCCACGGGACAGGCGTTGAGCAGTACTTC.

The chain uses TRBV2 and TRBJ1-1; D not resolved. V lost 6 bases, J lost 3 bases, and 5 bases lay in between. Germline CDR1 is SNHLY and CDR2 is FYNNEI. The CDR3 loop spans 11 amino acids. The CDR3 DNA sequence: TGTGCCAGCAGGTTAGACACTGAAGCTTTCTTT. Its protein product is CASRLDTEAFF.

The CDR3 sequence: CASSQNRGDTEAFF. The CDR3 coding sequence is TGTGCCAGCAGCCAAAACAGGGGAGACACTGAAGCTTTCTTT. The chain carries TRBV4-2 and TRBJ1-1, with 7 bases matching TRBD1. Losses at the gene ends were 2 bases for V and 3 bases for J; bases not matched to a gene: 3. CDR1 is LGHNA and CDR2 is YNFKEQ in the germline V gene. CDR3 length equals 14 residues.

The CDR3 bases are TGTGCCAGCAGTTACAACAGCTACAATGAGCAGTTCTTC. It specifies CASSYNSYNEQFF. This chain connects TRBV6-5 to TRBJ2-1; D is undetermined. Germline lookup yields CDR1 MNHEY and CDR2 SVGAGI. The germline V and J ends were trimmed by 2 bases and 3 bases, with 5 bases remaining between them. The length of the CDR3 is 13 residues.

The chain has TRBV10-2 and TRBJ2-2, with 8 positions matching TRBD2. Germline lookup yields CDR1 WSHSY and CDR2 SAAADI. The V and J ends lost 4 bases and 0 bases, in that order; junction bases with no gene match: 7. The CDR3 covers 17 residues. The CDR3 DNA sequence: TGCGCCAGCAGTGGTCCGACTAGCGCTCCGAACACCGGGGAGCTGTTTTTT. It translates to CASSGPTSAPNTGELFF.

V and J are TRBV5-6 and TRBJ1-4; 8 bases align to TRBD1. The CDR3 covers 15 residues. Germline CDR1 SGHDT, CDR2 YYEEEE. With V trimmed by 3 bases and J by 7 bases, 8 bases remained unmatched. This CDR3 is CASSSRQGKSEKLFF. Written as DNA, the CDR3 is TGTGCCAGCAGCTCCCGACAGGGGAAGAGTGAAAAACTGTTTTTT. Filled out from reference TRBV5-6 and TRBJ1-4, the complete variable domain reads DAGVTQSPTHLIKTRGQQVTLRCSPKSGHDTVSWYQQALGQGPQFIFQYYEEEERQRGNFPDRFSGHQFPNYSSELNVNALLLGDSALYLCASSSRQGKSEKLFFGSGTQLSVL.

The J gene is TRBJ1-4, the V gene TRBV30, with D perhaps matching TRBD1 (5 bases). Germline V gives CDR1 GTSNPN, CDR2 SVGIG (reference sequence). The CDR3 has 15 residues. Deletions cut 3 bases from V and 10 bases from J, with 21 bases between. This chain's CDR3 is CAWRNKQAAMGKLFF. As DNA, the CDR3 is TGTGCCTGGAGGAACAAACAGGCCGCAATGGGAAAACTGTTTTTT.

The genes are TRBV11-2 and TRBJ2-2, with 11 bases fitting TRBD2. Trimming removed 7 bases from V and 0 bases from J; junction bases left unmatched: 10. The CDR3 totals 18 residues. Germline V gene sequence: CDR1 SGHAT, CDR2 FQNNGV. CDR3 protein: CASTPYAGLAANTGELFF. DNA of the CDR3: TGTGCCAGCACCCCTTACGCGGGACTAGCGGCGAACACCGGGGAGCTGTTTTTT.

The chain couples TRBV13 to TRBJ2-7; 7 bases align to TRBD1. The CDR3 spans 14 residues. Losses at the gene ends were 5 bases for V and 3 bases for J; bases not matched to a gene: 7. Germline lookup yields CDR1 PRHDT and CDR2 FYEKMQ (reference sequence). The CDR3 DNA reads as TGTGCCAGCAGCCAGGGGACAGAGAACTACGAGCAGTACTTC. It translates to CASSQGTENYEQYF. The full variable domain, rest sourced from reference TRBV13 and TRBJ2-7, is AAGVIQSPRHLIKEKRETATLKCYPIPRHDTVYWYQQGPGQDPQFLISFYEKMQSDKGSIPDRFSAQQFSDYHSELNMSSLELGDSALYFCASSQGTENYEQYFGPGTRLTVT.

This chain connects TRBV4-1 to TRBJ2-4; D unresolved. Germline V gene lookup returns CDR1 MGHRA and CDR2 YSYEKL. V was cut by 5 bases and J by 8 bases, with 13 bases left in between. This CDR3 region has 13 residues. CDR3: CASSAWPQDIQYF. For the CDR3, the DNA is TGCGCCAGCAGCGCGTGGCCGCAGGACATTCAGTACTTC.

This clone was found once. The rearrangement uses TRBV2 and TRBJ1-6; TRBD1 might be the D (6 bases). The CDR3 consists of 17 residues. V gave up 8 bases and J gave up 2 bases, with 19 bases separating them. Looked up from germline, CDR1 is SNHLY and CDR2 is FYNNEI. CDR3 DNA sequence: TGTGCCAGCGGCGGGGGGCAGGTTGAAACCTATAATTCACCCCTCCACTTT. Amino acids: CASGGGQVETYNSPLHF.

A few counts support this clone. J is TRBJ1-6 and V is TRBV2; weak D call: TRBD1 (6 bases). The germline V gene has CDR1 SNHLY and CDR2 FYNNEI. V was cut by 3 bases and J by 8 bases, with 17 bases left in between. CDR3 length: 16 residues. Here the CDR3 reads CASSEASTGSDSPLHF. CDR3 nucleotides: TGTGCCAGCAGTGAGGCCTCTACAGGGAGCGATTCACCCCTCCACTTT.